This TCR beta chain was captured in a study of regulatory T cells in long-lasting Graves disease. Relying on iRepertoire HTBI primers and Arm-PCR of CDR3 regions, the team built TCR beta libraries. TCRdb re-called the multiplex PCR reads through MiXCR, storing one row per CDR3 protein. This sample yields under 800,000 distinct CDR3 sequences, of which roughly 15% are seen a single time; 15% to 20% belongs to the top ten. The CDR3 has 15 residues. Per germline, CDR1 DFQATT and CDR2 SNEGSKA (reference sequence). Time point given: newly diagnosed GD, antithyroid drugs for less than 3 months. Scientists built the TCR library using RNA that was extracted from PBMCs. Roughly 9.9-milliliter peripheral blood samples went into EDTA tubes. Worth noting for this clonotype: A much larger clone differs by one base, so this may be a read error.

The sample was also linked to a second study, of T cells in Graves' hyperthyroidism and ophthalmopathy.

The chain employs TRBV20-1 and TRBJ1-5; weak D call: TRBD1 (6 bases). The material was peripheral blood mononuclear cells (PBMCs), obtained at new diagnosis, from a patient treated with antithyroid drugs. This clonotype originated in a woman between 25 and 40 years old with Graves disease. The CDR3 protein is CSAIETGPPNQPRHF. CDR3 sequence (DNA): TGCAGTGCTATTGAGACAGGCCCCCCTAATCAGCCCCGGCATTTT.